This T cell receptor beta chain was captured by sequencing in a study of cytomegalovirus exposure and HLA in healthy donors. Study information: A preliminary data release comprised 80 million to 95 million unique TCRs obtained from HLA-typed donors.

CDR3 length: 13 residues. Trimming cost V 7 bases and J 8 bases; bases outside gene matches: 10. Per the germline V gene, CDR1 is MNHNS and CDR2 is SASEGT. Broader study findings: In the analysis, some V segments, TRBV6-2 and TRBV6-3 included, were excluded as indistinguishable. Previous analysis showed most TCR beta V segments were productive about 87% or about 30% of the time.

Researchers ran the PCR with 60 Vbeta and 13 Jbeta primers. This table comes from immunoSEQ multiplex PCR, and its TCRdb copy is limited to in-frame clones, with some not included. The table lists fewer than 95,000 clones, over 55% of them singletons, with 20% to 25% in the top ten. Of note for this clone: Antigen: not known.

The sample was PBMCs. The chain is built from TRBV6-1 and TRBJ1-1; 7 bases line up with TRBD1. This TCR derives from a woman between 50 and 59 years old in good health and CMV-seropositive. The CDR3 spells CASIELYRGEAFF. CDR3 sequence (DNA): TGTGCCAGCATCGAACTTTACAGGGGCGAAGCTTTCTTT.